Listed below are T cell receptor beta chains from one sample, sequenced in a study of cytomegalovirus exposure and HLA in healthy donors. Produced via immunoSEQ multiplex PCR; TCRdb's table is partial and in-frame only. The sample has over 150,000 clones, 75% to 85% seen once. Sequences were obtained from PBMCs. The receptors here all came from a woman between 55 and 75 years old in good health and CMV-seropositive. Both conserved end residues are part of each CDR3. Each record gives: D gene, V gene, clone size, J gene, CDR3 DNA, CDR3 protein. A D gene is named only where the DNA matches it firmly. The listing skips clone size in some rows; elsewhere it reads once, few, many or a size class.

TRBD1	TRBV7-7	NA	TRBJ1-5	TGTGCCAGCAGCTTAGAGAGGGCCCCTCAGGGGGCGTGTTCCGCACCTCAGCCCCAGCATTTT	CASSLERAPQGACSAPQPQHF
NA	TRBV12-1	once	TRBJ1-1	TGTGCCAGCAGACAACGGACAGGGTATCGGAAGAACACTGAAGCTTTCTTT	CASRQRTGYRKNTEAFF
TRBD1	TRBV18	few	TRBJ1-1	TGTGCCAGCTCACCACCCGGGACAGGGGTAAACACTGAAGCTTTCTTT	CASSPPGTGVNTEAFF
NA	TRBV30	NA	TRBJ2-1	TGTGCCTGGAGTTCCCTAGCTGACTCCTACAATGAGCAGTTCTTC	CAWSSLADSYNEQFF
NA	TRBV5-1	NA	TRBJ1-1	TGCGCCAGCAGCTTCTCAGAGAACACTGAAGCTTTCTTT	CASSFSENTEAFF
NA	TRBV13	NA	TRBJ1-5	TGTGCCAGCAGCTCGTTCGTGCAGCCCCAGCATTTT	CASSSFVQPQHF
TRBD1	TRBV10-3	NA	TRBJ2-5	TGTGCCATCAGTGACGGGACAGGTAGAGCACAAGAGACCCAGTACTTC	CAISDGTGRAQETQYF
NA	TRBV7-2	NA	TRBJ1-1	TGTGCCAGCAGCTCCAGACCAGACCCCAGGACTGAAGCTTTCTTT	CASSSRPDPRTEAFF
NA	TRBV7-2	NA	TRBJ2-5	TGTGCCAGCAGCTTAGCGGTCGGGGAGACCCAGTACTTC	CASSLAVGETQYF
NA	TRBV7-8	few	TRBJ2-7	TGTGCCAGCAGCTTAGCGGGGACCGGGGGCTACGAGCAGTACTTC	CASSLAGTGGYEQYF
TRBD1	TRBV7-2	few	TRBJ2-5	TGTGCCAGCAGGAATCGGACAGGGGAGACCCAGTACTTC	CASRNRTGETQYF
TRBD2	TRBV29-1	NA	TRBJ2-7	TGCAGCGTCCGAGCGGGACCTACTTACGAGCAGTACTTC	CSVRAGPTYEQYF
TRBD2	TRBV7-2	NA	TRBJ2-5	TGTGCCAGCAGCTTAGCAGGACATCCCCAGCAGCGGGGGATCCAAGAGACCCAGTACTTC	CASSLAGHPQQRGIQETQYF
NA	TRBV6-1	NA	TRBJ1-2	TGTGCCAGCAGTCCCAGTTCGTATGGCTACACCTTC	CASSPSSYGYTF
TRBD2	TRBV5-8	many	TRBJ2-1	TGTGCCAGCAGCTTGGCCAGACTAGCGGGAGTGGACAATGAGCAGTTCTTC	CASSLARLAGVDNEQFF
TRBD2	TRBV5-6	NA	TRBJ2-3	TGTGCCAGCAGCTTGGCGGGGCGGGGGGGCAAAGATACGCAGTATTTT	CASSLAGRGGKDTQYF
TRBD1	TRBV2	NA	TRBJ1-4	TGTGCCAGCAGTGTCCAGGGGGGAAATGAAAAACTGTTTTTT	CASSVQGGNEKLFF
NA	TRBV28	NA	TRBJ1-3	TGTGCCAGCAGTCCCGGGGGGGGTGGAAACACCATATATTTT	CASSPGGGGNTIYF
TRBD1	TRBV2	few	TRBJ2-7	TGTGCCAGCAGTGCGAGACAGGGGGGCGAGCAGTACTTC	CASSARQGGEQYF
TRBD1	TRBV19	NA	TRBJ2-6	TGTGCCAGTAGGGCCGGGACAGGGAATCCCGGGGCCAACGTCCTGACTTTC	CASRAGTGNPGANVLTF
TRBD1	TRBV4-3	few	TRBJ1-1	TGCGCCAGCAGCCAAGGTTGGACAGGGCGGGACACTGAAGCTTTCTTT	CASSQGWTGRDTEAFF
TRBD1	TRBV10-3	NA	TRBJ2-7	TGTGCCATCAGCGGGGGGATTACCGGGACAGGGGTCTACGAGCAGTACTTC	CAISGGITGTGVYEQYF
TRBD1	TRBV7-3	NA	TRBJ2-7	TGTGCCAGCAGGTTATCCGGGACAGGGGGATACGAGCAGTACTTC	CASRLSGTGGYEQYF
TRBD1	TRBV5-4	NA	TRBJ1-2	TGTGCCAGCAGTCTTCCGGGACAGGGGGCTCTTGGCTACACCTTC	CASSLPGQGALGYTF
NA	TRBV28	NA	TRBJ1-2	TGTGCCACTCTGCGGGGCGGCTACACCTTC	CATLRGGYTF
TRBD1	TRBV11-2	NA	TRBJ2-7	TGTGCCAGCAGCTCCATCGACAGGGGGCAGTACGAGCAGTACTTC	CASSSIDRGQYEQYF
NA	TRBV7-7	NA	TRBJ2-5	TGTGCCAGCAGCTTCATCGCGGGGAGGGAGACCCAGTACTTC	CASSFIAGRETQYF
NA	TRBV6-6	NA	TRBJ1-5	TGTGCCAGCAGTTACGTGTTGAGGATTAGCAATCAGCCCCAGCATTTT	CASSYVLRISNQPQHF
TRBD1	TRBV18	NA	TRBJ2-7	TGTGCCAGCTCTAACCTGGGGTCCGGGACAGGGGCCGTCGAGCAGTACTTC	CASSNLGSGTGAVEQYF
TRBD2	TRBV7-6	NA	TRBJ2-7	TGTGCCAGCAGCCCCTCCGCTAGCGGGGGGGCTCCCTACGAGCAGTACTTC	CASSPSASGGAPYEQYF
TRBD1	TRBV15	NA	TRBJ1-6	TGTGCCACCAGCAGGGAGGACAGGGATAATTCACCCCTCCACTTT	CATSREDRDNSPLHF
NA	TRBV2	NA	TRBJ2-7	TGTGCCAGCAGGAGTAGCATTACCTACGAGCAGTACTTC	CASRSSITYEQYF
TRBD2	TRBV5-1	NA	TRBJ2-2	TGCGCCAGCAGCGCGGGACTAGCGCTCGTATCGGGGGAGCTGTTTTTT	CASSAGLALVSGELFF
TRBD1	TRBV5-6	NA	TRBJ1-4	TGTGCCAGCAGCTTGGTGGCAGGGGGCAATGAAAAACTGTTTTTT	CASSLVAGGNEKLFF
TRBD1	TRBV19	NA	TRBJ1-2	TGTGCCGTCCACCGGACAGGGCGAGCGGTCGGCTACACCTTC	CAVHRTGRAVGYTF
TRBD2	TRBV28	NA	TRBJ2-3	TGTGCCAGCAGTCCTAGCGGGAGTGGGGCAGATACGCAGTATTTT	CASSPSGSGADTQYF
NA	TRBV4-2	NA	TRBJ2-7	TGTGCCAGCAGCCAAGTTGCAGGGACTTTCTCGGGGGAGCAGTACTTC	CASSQVAGTFSGEQYF
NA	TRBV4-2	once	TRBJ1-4	TGTGCCAGCAGCCAAGGGGGGGGAGTTGGAAAACTGTTTTTT	CASSQGGGVGKLFF
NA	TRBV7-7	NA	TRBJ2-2	TGTGCTAGCAGCCGGGCGGGTACCGGGGAGCTGTTTTTT	CASSRAGTGELFF
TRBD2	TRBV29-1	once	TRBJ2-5	TGCAGCGTTGAAGATTTAGCGGGGCCGGAAGGGGAGACCCAGTACTTC	CSVEDLAGPEGETQYF
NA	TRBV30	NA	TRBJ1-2	TGTGCCTGGAGTCGGGAGGGCATGGACGGCTACACCTTC	CAWSREGMDGYTF
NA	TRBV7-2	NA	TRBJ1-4	TGTGCCAGCAGCTTAAGTTCACAGGCTAATGAAAAACTGTTTTTT	CASSLSSQANEKLFF
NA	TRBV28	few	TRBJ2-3	TGTGCCAGCAGCCGACAGGATAGCACAGATACGCAGTATTTT	CASSRQDSTDTQYF
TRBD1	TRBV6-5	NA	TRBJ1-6	TGTGCCAGCTTATACGGGACAGGGGTCGATTCACCCCTCCACTTT	CASLYGTGVDSPLHF
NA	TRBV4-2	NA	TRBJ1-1	TGTGCCAGCAGCCCCCGGGACACTAACACTGAAGCTTTCTTT	CASSPRDTNTEAFF
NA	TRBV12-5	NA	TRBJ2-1	TGTGCTAGTGGTTTGGACGGGAAGGGGAGGAGGAATGAGCAGTTCTTC	CASGLDGKGRRNEQFF